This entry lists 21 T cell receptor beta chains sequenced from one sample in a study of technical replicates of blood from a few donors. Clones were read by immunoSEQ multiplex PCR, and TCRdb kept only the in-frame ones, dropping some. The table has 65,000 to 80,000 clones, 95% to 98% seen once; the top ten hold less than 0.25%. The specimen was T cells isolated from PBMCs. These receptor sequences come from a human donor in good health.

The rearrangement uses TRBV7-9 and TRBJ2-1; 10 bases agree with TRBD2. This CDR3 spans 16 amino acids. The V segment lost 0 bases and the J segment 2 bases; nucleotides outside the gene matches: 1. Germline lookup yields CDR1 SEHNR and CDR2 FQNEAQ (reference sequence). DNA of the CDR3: TGTGCCAGCAGCTTAGCGCTAGCGGGAGCCTACAATGAGCAGTTCTTC. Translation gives CASSLALAGAYNEQFF.

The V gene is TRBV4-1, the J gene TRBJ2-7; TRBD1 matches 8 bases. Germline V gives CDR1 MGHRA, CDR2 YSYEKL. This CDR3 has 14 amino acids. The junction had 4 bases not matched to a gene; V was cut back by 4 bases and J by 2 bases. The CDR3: CASSLGQVTYEQYF. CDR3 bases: TGCGCCAGCAGCCTGGGACAGGTGACCTACGAGCAGTACTTC.

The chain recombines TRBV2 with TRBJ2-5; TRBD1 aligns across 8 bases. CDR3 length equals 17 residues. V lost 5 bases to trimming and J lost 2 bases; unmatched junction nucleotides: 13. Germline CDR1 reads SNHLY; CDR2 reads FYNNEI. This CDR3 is CASSSLTTRGRQETQYF. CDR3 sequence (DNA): TGTGCCAGCAGTTCCCTTACCACCAGGGGGCGGCAAGAGACCCAGTACTTC.

This CDR3 reads CASSLGQYNEQFF. CDR3 nucleotides: TGTGCCAGCAGCCTAGGACAATACAATGAGCAGTTCTTC. This sequence joins TRBV11-2 and TRBJ2-1; D perhaps matches TRBD1 (5 bases). The CDR3 loop spans 13 amino acids. Germline V gives CDR1 SGHAT, CDR2 FQNNGV. With 5 bases removed from V and 4 bases from J, the gap between germline ends came to 9 bases.

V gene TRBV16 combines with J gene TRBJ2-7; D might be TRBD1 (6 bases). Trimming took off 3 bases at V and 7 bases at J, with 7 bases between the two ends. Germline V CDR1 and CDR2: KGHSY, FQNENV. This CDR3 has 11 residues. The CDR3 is CASSHGQEQYF. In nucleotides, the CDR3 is TGTGCCAGCAGCCACGGACAGGAGCAGTACTTC.

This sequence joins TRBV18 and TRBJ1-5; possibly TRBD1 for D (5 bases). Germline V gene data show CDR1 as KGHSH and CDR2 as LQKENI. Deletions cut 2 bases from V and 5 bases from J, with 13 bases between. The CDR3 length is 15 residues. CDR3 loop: CASSPGVQVDQPQHF. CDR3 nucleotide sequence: TGTGCCAGCTCACCAGGTGTACAGGTGGATCAGCCCCAGCATTTT.

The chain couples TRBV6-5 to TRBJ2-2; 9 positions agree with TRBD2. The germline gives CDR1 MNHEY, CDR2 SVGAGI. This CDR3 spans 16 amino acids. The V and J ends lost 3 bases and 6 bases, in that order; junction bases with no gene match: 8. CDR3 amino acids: CASSYYSGSSAGELFF. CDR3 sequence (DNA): TGTGCCAGCAGTTATTATAGCGGGAGTTCGGCCGGGGAGCTGTTTTTT.

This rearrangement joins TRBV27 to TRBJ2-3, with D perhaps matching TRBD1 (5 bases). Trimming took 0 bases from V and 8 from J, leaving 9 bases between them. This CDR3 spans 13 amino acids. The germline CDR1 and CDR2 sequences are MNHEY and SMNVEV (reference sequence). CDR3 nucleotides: TGTGCCAGCAGTTTATCGATCCAGGGTACGCAGTATTTT. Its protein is CASSLSIQGTQYF.

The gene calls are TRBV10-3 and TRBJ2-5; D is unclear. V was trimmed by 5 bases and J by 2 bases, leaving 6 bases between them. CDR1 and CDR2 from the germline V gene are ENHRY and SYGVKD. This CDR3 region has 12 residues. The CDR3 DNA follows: TGTGCCATCAGTACAGAGCAAGAGACCCAGTACTTC. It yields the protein CAISTEQETQYF.

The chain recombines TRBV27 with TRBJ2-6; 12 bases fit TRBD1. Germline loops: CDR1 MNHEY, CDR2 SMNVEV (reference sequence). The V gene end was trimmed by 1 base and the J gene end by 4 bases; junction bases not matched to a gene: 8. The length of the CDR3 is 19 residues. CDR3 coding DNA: TGTGCCAGCAGTTTATATGAGGGACAGGGGGCATGGGGGGCCAACGTCCTGACTTTC. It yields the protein CASSLYEGQGAWGANVLTF.

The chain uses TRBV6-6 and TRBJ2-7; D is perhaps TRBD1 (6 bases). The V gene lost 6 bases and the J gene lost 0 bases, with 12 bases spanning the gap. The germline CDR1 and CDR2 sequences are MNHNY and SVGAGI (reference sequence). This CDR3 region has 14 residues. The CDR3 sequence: CASSKGDFSYEQYF. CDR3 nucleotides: TGTGCCAGCAGCAAGGGGGATTTCTCCTACGAGCAGTACTTC.

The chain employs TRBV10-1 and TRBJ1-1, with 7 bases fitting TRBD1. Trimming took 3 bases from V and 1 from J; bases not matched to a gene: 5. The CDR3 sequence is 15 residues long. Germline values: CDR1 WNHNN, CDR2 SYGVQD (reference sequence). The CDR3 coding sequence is TGCGCCAGCAGTGATCCGGGACAGTCGAACACTGAAGCTTTCTTT. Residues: CASSDPGQSNTEAFF.

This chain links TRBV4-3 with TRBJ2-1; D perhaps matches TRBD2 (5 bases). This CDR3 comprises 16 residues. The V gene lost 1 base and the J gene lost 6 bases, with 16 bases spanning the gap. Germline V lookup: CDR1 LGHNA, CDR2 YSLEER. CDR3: CASSQGRGSPGNEQFF. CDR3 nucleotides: TGCGCCAGCAGCCAAGGTCGGGGATCCCCCGGCAATGAGCAGTTCTTC.

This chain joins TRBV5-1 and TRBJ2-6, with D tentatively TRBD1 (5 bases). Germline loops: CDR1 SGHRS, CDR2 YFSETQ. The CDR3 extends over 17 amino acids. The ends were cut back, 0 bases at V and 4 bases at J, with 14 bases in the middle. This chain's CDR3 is CASSLGSTGHGANVLTF. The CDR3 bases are TGCGCCAGCAGCTTGGGTTCTACAGGACACGGGGCCAACGTCCTGACTTTC.

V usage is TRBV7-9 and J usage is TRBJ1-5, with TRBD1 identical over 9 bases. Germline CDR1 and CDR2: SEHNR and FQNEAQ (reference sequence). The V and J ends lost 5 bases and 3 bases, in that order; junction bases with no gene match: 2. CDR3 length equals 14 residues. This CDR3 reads CASSGTGNNQPQHF. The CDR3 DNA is TGTGCCAGCAGCGGGACAGGGAACAATCAGCCCCAGCATTTT.

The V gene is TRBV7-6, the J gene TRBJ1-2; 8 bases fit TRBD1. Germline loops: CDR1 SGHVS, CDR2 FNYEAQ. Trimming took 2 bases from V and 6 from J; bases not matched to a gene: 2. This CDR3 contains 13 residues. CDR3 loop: CASSLLTGDGYTF. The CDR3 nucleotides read TGTGCCAGCAGCTTATTGACAGGGGATGGCTACACCTTC.

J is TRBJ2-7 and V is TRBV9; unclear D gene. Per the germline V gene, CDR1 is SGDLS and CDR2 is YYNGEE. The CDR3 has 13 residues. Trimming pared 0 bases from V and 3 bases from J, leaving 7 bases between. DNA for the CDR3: TGTGCCAGCAGCGTAGCACAAAACTACGAGCAGTACTTC. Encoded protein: CASSVAQNYEQYF.

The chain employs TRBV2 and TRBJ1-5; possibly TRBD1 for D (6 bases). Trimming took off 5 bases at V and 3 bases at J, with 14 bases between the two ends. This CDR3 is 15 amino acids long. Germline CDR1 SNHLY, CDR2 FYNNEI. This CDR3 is CASSKQGIHNQPQHF. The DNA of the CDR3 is TGTGCCAGCAGTAAACAGGGTATCCACAATCAGCCCCAGCATTTT.

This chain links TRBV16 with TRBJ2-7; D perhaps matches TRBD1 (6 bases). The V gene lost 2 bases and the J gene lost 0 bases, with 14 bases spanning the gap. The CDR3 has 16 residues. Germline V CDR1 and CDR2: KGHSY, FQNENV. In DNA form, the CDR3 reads TGTGCCAGCAGCCAACCAGACAGGCCTAGCTCCTACGAGCAGTACTTC. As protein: CASSQPDRPSSYEQYF.

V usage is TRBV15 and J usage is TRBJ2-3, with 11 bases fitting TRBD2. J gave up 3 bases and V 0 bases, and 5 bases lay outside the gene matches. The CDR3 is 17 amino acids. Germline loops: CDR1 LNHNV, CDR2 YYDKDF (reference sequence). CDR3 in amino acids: CATSRDPLAGVTDTQYF. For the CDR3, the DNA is TGTGCCACCAGCAGAGATCCACTAGCGGGAGTAACAGATACGCAGTATTTT. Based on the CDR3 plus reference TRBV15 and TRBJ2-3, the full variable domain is DAMVIQNPRYQVTQFGKPVTLSCSQTLNHNVMYWYQQKSSQAPKLLFHYYDKDFNNEADTPDNFQSRRPNTSFCFLDIRSPGLGDTAMYLCATSRDPLAGVTDTQYFGPGTRLTVL.

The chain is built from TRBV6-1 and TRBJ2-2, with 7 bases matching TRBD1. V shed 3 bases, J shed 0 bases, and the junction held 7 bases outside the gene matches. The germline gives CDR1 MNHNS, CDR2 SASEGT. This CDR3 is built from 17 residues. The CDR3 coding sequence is TGTGCCAGCAGTGAGATCCTTGGGACAGCGAACACCGGGGAGCTGTTTTTT. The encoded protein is CASSEILGTANTGELFF.